The entry below gives a single TCR beta chain sequence along with its context. Assay: immunoSEQ multiplex PCR; the TCRdb copy retains only in-frame clones and omits some. The sample has 20,000 to 25,000 clones; roughly 75% are singletons. This specimen belongs to a study of cytotoxic CD8 clonotypes in ibrutinib-treated CLL. The TCR originated in a human donor with chronic lymphocytic leukemia. Material: PBMCs, obtained before ibrutinib treatment.

DNA for the CDR3: TGTGCCAGCAGCCAAGTCGGCAGAGGGGCAGAGACCCAGTACTTC. This codes for CASSQVGRGAETQYF. V gene TRBV14 combines with J gene TRBJ2-5; the D gene could be TRBD1 or TRBD2 (5 bases each). V was trimmed by 1 base and J by 4 bases, leaving 13 bases between them. This CDR3 region has 15 residues. CDR1 SGHDN and CDR2 FVKESK come from the germline V gene.